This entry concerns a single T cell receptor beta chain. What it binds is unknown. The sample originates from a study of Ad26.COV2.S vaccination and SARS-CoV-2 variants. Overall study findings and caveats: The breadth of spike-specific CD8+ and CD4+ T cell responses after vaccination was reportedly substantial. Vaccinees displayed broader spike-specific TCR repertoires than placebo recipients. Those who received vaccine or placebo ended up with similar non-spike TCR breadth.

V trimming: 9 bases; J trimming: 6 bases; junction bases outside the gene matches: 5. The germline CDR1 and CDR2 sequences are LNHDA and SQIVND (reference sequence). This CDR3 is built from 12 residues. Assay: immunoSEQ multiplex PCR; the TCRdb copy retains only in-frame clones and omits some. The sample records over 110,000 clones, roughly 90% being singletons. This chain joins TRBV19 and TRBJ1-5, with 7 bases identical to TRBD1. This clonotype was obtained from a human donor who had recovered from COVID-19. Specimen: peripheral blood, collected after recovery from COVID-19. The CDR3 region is CASRQGGQPQHF. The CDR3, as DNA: TGTGCCAGCAGACAGGGAGGTCAGCCCCAGCATTTT.